The 10 T cell receptor beta chains listed next were all sequenced from one sample in a study of blood T cell repertoires in COVID-19. Repertoires were generated with immunoSEQ multiplex PCR, while TCRdb's copy carries only in-frame clones and drops some. The table lists roughly 140,000 clones, 60% to 85% of them singletons. Sequencing input: peripheral blood. These TCRs come from a man aged 45 to 65 with active or convalescent COVID-19.

The rearrangement joins TRBV7-8 to TRBJ2-5; 8 bases are shared with TRBD1. With V trimmed by 5 bases and J by 1 base, 9 bases remained unmatched. From germline, CDR1 is SGHVS and CDR2 FQNEAQ. The CDR3 has 16 residues. CDR3 residues: CASSRLKTGAQETQYF. In DNA form, the CDR3 reads TGTGCCAGCAGCCGCCTGAAGACAGGGGCCCAAGAGACCCAGTACTTC.

The V gene is TRBV6-6, the J gene TRBJ1-6; tentatively, D is TRBD1 (5 bases). Germline values: CDR1 MNHNY, CDR2 SVGAGI (reference sequence). This CDR3 is built from 15 residues. The germline V and J ends were trimmed by 5 bases and 8 bases, with 16 bases remaining between them. The CDR3 is CASSRDLGVDSPLHF. The CDR3 DNA reads as TGTGCCAGCAGTCGGGACCTAGGGGTGGATTCACCCCTCCACTTT.

The V gene is TRBV19, the J gene TRBJ2-5; tentatively, D is TRBD1 (6 bases). V was trimmed by 6 bases and J by 2 bases, leaving 10 bases between them. This CDR3 is 13 amino acids long. Germline-derived CDR1 and CDR2 are LNHDA and SQIVND (reference sequence). CDR3 in DNA: TGTGCCAGTAGCCGGGACAAGCAAGAGACCCAGTACTTC. The encoded protein is CASSRDKQETQYF.

This clone was observed a single time. The chain is built from TRBV28 and TRBJ1-1, with TRBD1 identical over 9 bases. Looked up from germline, CDR1 is MDHEN and CDR2 is SYDVKM. The trim removed 4 bases at V and 3 bases at J, leaving 6 bases unmatched. The CDR3 consists of 15 residues. CDR3 sequence (DNA): TGTGCCAGCAGTTCACAGGGGGCCGGGGACACTGAAGCTTTCTTT. This translates into CASSSQGAGDTEAFF.

The rearrangement links TRBV4-2 to TRBJ1-1, with TRBD1 identical over 12 bases. The J segment lost 5 bases and the V segment lost 0 bases, leaving 7 bases of the junction unmatched. Germline CDR1 and CDR2: LGHNA and YNFKEQ. The CDR3 has 17 amino acids. The CDR3 loop is CASSQEGDRGLLTEAFF. The DNA of the CDR3 is TGTGCCAGCAGCCAAGAAGGGGACAGGGGGCTGTTAACTGAAGCTTTCTTT.

CDR3 sequence: CASSPGTSGRAVETQYF. The DNA of the CDR3 is TGTGCCAGCAGCCCCGGGACTAGCGGGAGGGCCGTAGAGACCCAGTACTTC. This sequence joins TRBV11-2 and TRBJ2-5; TRBD2 agrees at 16 bases. J was trimmed by 4 bases and V by 5 bases; bases with no gene match: 7. In germline, CDR1 is SGHAT, CDR2 FQNNGV. There are 17 residues in the CDR3. The complete variable domain, with remaining parts taken from reference TRBV11-2 and TRBJ2-5, reads EAGVAQSPRYKIIEKRQSVAFWCNPISGHATLYWYQQILGQGPKLLIQFQNNGVVDDSQLPKDRFSAERLKGVDSTLKIQPAKLEDSAVYLCASSPGTSGRAVETQYFGPGTRLLVL.

V and J are TRBV27 and TRBJ1-2; D gene unclear. The germline V gene encodes CDR1 MNHEY and CDR2 SMNVEV (reference sequence). The CDR3 runs 13 residues. V was cut by 0 bases and J by 8 bases, with 10 bases left in between. This chain's CDR3 is CASSLSSLAGYTF. CDR3 coding DNA: TGTGCCAGCAGTTTATCGTCCCTTGCGGGCTACACCTTC.

There are a few counts of this clone. CDR3 in amino acids: CASSLYGTGGVHNEQFF. CDR3 DNA sequence: TGCGCCAGCAGCTTGTACGGGACAGGGGGCGTCCACAATGAGCAGTTCTTC. The genes are TRBV5-1 and TRBJ2-1, with 12 nucleotides matching TRBD1. J lost 5 bases, V lost 1 base, and 7 bases had no gene match. This CDR3 is built from 17 residues. Germline V gene data show CDR1 as SGHRS and CDR2 as YFSETQ. The full variable domain, completed using reference TRBV5-1 and TRBJ2-1, is KAGVTQTPRYLIKTRGQQVTLSCSPISGHRSVSWYQQTPGQGLQFLFEYFSETQRNKGNFPGRFSGRQFSNSRSEMNVSTLELGDSALYLCASSLYGTGGVHNEQFFGPGTRLTVL.

The V gene is TRBV9, the J gene TRBJ2-1; 7 nucleotides line up with TRBD2. This CDR3 region has 15 residues. J lost 5 bases, V lost 0 bases, and 5 bases had no gene match. Looked up from germline, CDR1 is SGDLS and CDR2 is YYNGEE. Written as DNA, the CDR3 is TGTGCCAGCAGCGTAGGGGCTAGCGGAAACAATGAGCAGTTCTTC. It codes for CASSVGASGNNEQFF.

This clone has a handful of counts. The rearrangement links TRBV28 to TRBJ2-3, with 14 bases aligning to TRBD2. Germline assignment: CDR1 MDHEN and CDR2 SYDVKM. Trimming at V came to 7 bases and at J to 0 bases, leaving 6 bases not matched to a gene. CDR3 length: 17 amino acids. Here the CDR3 reads CASNRTSGRPSTDTQYF. The CDR3, as DNA: TGTGCCAGCAACCGGACTAGCGGGAGGCCTAGCACAGATACGCAGTATTTT.